This T cell receptor beta chain comes out of a study of cytomegalovirus exposure and HLA in healthy donors. Study-wide findings and caveats: Highly shared variants forming one cluster were likely a sequencing artifact. Around 160 TCR beta chains were listed as cytomegalovirus-associated.

Both 60 Vbeta primers and 13 Jbeta primers went into the PCR. The data were produced by immunoSEQ multiplex PCR, yet TCRdb's version contains in-frame clones alone and is incomplete. This sample yields about 130,000 clones, of which 70% to 75% are seen a single time; less than 2.5% belongs to the top ten. Germline V gives CDR1 SGHTA, CDR2 FQGNSA. V was trimmed by 1 base and J by 2 bases, leaving 12 bases between them. The CDR3 consists of 16 residues. A remark on this clone: Its antigen is undetermined.

The origin of this receptor is a woman in her thirties or forties in good health and CMV-seropositive. The chain carries TRBV7-2 and TRBJ1-5; D may be TRBD1 (6 bases). Sequencing was done on a sample of PBMCs. This CDR3 is CASSLEGGRGNQPQHF. The CDR3 coding sequence is TGTGCCAGCAGCTTAGAGGGGGGGCGCGGCAATCAGCCCCAGCATTTT. Based on the CDR3 plus reference TRBV7-2 and TRBJ1-5, the full variable domain is GAGVSQSPSNKVTEKGKDVELRCDPISGHTALYWYRQSLGQGLEFLIYFQGNSAPDKSGLPSDRFSAERTGGSVSTLTIQRTQQEDSAVYLCASSLEGGRGNQPQHFGDGTRLSIL.